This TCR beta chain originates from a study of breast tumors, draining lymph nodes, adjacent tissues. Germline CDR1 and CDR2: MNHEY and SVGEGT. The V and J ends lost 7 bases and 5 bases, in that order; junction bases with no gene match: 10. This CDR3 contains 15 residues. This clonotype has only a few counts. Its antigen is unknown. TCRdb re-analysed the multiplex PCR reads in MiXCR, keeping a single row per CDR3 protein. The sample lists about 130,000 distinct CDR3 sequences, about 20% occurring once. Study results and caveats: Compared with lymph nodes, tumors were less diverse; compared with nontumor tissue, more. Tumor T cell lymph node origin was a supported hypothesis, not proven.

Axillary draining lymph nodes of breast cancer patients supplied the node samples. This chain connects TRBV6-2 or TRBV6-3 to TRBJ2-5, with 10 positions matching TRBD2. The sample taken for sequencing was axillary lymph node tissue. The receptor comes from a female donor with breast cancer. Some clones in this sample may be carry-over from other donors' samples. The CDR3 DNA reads TGTGCCAGCATTCCGATGGGGACTAGCGTGGAGACCCAGTACTTC. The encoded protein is CASIPMGTSVETQYF.